This T cell receptor beta chain was captured in a study of PD-1 blockade in classical Hodgkin lymphoma. Turning to the study itself: A 3 mg/kg intravenous dose of nivolumab was received by patients every 2 weeks. Overall study results and limits: Baseline diversity in complete responders resembled that of newly diagnosed patients. Initiation of nivolumab under 1 year after ASCT led to exclusion of patients. Repertoire difference causes, possibly disease activity or prior therapy, remain undefined.

The time point: cycle 4 day 1 (C4D1), after five to seven weeks of nivolumab. Exposure to brentuximab vedotin varied, and each patient had relapsed following autologous stem cell transplantation. As concerns this clone: The antigen is unknown.

Libraries were prepared by immunoSEQ multiplex PCR; TCRdb keeps only in-frame clonotypes and omits some of them. This table has roughly 100,000 clones, about nine tenths appearing once. The CDR3 is 16 residues long. Germline CDR1 and CDR2: MGHRA and YSYEKL. The ends lost 4 bases at V and 1 base at J; junction bases unmatched: 9. This chain uses TRBV4-1 with TRBJ2-5, with 7 bases identical to TRBD2. The sequences come from peripheral blood mononuclear cells (PBMCs), collected before the fourth cycle of nivolumab. This sequence originates from a human donor with classical Hodgkin lymphoma. Written as DNA, the CDR3 is TGCGCCAGCAGCCGAAGTGGGGGAGGGTTCCAAGAGACCCAGTACTTC. Its protein product is CASSRSGGGFQETQYF.